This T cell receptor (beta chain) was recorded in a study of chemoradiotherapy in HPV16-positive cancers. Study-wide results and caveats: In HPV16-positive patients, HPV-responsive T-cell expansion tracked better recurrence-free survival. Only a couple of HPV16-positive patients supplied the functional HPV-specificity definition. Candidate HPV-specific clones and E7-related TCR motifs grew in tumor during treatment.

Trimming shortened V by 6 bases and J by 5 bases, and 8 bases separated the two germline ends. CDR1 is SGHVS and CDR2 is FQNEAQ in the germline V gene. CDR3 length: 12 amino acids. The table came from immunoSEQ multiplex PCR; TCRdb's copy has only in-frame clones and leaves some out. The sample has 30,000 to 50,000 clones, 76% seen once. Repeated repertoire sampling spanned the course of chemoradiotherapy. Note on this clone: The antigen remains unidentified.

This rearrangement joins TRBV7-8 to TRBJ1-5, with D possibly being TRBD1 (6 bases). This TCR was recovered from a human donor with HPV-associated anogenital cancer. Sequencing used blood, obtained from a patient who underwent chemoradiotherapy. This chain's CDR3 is CASRSGDQPQHF. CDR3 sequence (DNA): TGTGCCAGCAGGTCAGGGGATCAGCCCCAGCATTTT.